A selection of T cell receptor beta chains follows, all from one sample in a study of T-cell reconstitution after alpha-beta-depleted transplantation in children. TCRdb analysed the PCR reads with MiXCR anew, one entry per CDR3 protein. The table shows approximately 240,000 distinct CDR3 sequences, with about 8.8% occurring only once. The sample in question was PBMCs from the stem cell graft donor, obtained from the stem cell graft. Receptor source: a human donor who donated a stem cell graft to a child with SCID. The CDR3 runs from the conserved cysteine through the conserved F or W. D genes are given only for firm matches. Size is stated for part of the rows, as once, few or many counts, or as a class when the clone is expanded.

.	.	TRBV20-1	CSARDRSGGTEAFF
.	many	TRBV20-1	CSAREGFAGDEKLFF
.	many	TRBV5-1	CASSLAPPGNTIYF
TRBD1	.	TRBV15	CATSRGGTGPWTNEKLFF
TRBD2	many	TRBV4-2	CASSRTKLTASGTSTDTQYF
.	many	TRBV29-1	CSVPRGALRTDTQYF
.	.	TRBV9	CASSVRQHNQPQHF
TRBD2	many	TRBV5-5	CASSSGGYGYEQYF
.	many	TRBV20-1	CSARDVGVWGNGYTF
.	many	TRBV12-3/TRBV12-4	CASSFSGQRDEKLFF
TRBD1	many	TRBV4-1	CASSHLRQGRAEAFF
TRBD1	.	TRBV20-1	CSAPRQGTMNTEAFF
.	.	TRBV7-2	CASSSQVKSSYNEQFF
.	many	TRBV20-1	CSSSSTAGNTIYF
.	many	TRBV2	CASSTPEQFGEQFF
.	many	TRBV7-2	CASSLRGLNGANVLTF
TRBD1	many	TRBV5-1	CASSSPWTGDYEQYF
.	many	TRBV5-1	CASSPEGGFNQPQHF
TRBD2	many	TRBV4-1	CASSQDATSLDEQFF
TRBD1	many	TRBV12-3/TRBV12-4	CASRDRGLSNQPQHF
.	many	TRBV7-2	CASSLNSYGYTF
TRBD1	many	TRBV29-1	CSVRTGPYGYTF
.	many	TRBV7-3	CASSLNPRGFGVLGEQYF
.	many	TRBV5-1	CASSLTTGSYLEQYF
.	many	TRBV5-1	CASSLGVTAYEQYF
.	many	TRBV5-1	CASSPGRLLMGNTEAFF
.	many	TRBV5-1	CASRPTNSYEQYF
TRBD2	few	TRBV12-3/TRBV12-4	CASSLIAGAGHTEQFF
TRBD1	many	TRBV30	CAWSGTGGYEQYF
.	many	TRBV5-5	CASSWAPNTEAFF
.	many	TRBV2	CASRHTGTEAFF